This T cell receptor beta chain was observed in a study of blood T cell repertoires in COVID-19 (dated by TCRdb to between 2020 and 2021). About the study as a whole: Collaborator samples came from the United States, Italy and Spain and covered acute and convalescent phases of COVID-19. The material from the prospective study consisted of cDNA or gDNA derived from T cells, B-cell-depleted T cells, or PBMCs. The dataset comprised deeply sampled blood TCRbeta repertoires from subjects exposed to, actively infected with, or recovered from COVID-19. A freely available public database, intended as a resource for researchers studying the immune response to SARS-CoV-2, is where the repertoires were released. Samples came from the ongoing ImmuneRACE study (first 160 participants) plus 1,254 subjects from 6 global collaborators. Sample metadata almost always included a de-identified subject ID, COVID-19 status, age in years and sex. Where available, HLA class I and class II types were taken from metadata supplied by the sample provider and were not determined by assay-based typing.

The immunoSEQ Assay, a bias-controlled multiplex PCR, was used to amplify TCRbeta CDR3 regions from genomic DNA. Regarding the original processing steps: Nucleated cell counts per sample were estimated from amplification of reference gene primers within the assay. To quantify the absolute abundance of each unique TCRbeta CDR3 rearrangement, sequence reads were collapsed and filtered. For each sample, productive Simpson clonality was calculated as the square root of Simpson's diversity index across productive rearrangements. Entries here come from immuneACCESS through TCRdb and include only in-frame sequences with V and J called. Some clones fail to appear in such tables; in the studies checked, an unresolved V gene covers under half of the shortfall, and the cause of the remainder is unknown. The DNA was the basis for D and trimming; V, J and clone size are from that table. The sample data list under 130,000 clones, and roughly 79% of these were observed just once. Roughly 10% of the sample comes from the top ten.

What the research found in general, with its limitations: The quantity of clinical and demographic metadata differed by source and by participant and was supplied without curation.

The collaborating institutions used their own protocols to collect whole blood in K2EDTA tubes. For TCRbeta analysis, collaborator samples were shipped as frozen whole blood, as isolated PBMCs, or as DNA extracted from either sample type. A note on this clone: The clone's antigen remains unknown. Per-nucleotide qualities are absent, and no much larger clonotype sits a single base away.

From the cysteine through the phenylalanine, the CDR3 covers 14 amino acids. Only the CDR3 region is kept as DNA, spanning 42 bases read in frame from base 1. Trimmed from V: 5 bases; trimmed from J: 5 bases; junction bases lacking a gene match: 8. CDR1 and CDR2 were assigned from the germline V gene as SGHRS and YFSETQ. The TCR comes from a woman in her 70s with acute or convalescent COVID-19. The rearranged segments are TRBV5-1 and TRBJ1-1; 8 bases in the middle match TRBD1. Material for sequencing was peripheral blood. The DNA sequence is TGCGCCAGCAGGGCCCAGGGGGCGCTTACTGAAGCTTTCTTT. Its coded protein is CASRAQGALTEAFF.